Listed below are T cell receptor beta chains from one sample, sequenced in a study of CD8 T cells in ankylosing spondylitis. MiXCR, run by TCRdb on the 5' RACE reads, gives a single entry per CDR3 protein. Here the sample spans fewer than 250,000 distinct CDR3 sequences, 18% being singletons. Input material: blood, either unsorted or a sorted T cell fraction (not recorded which). Source of these receptors: a male donor with ankylosing spondylitis. CDR3s include the opening cysteine and the closing phenylalanine or tryptophan. A D gene is named only where the DNA matches it firmly. Not every row has a clone size; where given, it reads once, few, many or a size class.

CDR3,DNA,D,V,J,size
CSASGDRHTEAFF,TGCAGTGCTAGCGGCGACCGGCACACTGAAGCTTTCTTT,.,TRBV20-1,TRBJ1-1,many
CASSLGVPEQFF,TGTGCCAGCAGCTTGGGCGTTCCTGAGCAGTTCTTC,.,TRBV5-6,TRBJ2-1,many
CASSPTSLFYEQYF,TGTGCCAGCAGTCCCACCTCACTGTTCTACGAGCAGTACTTC,.,TRBV12-3/TRBV12-4,TRBJ2-7,few
CASSPPGQGLNTEAFF,TGTGCCAGCTCACCACCCGGCCAGGGGCTGAACACTGAAGCTTTCTTT,.,TRBV18,TRBJ1-1,many
CASNLGTSGYEQYF,TGCGCCAGCAACCTGGGGACTAGCGGCTACGAGCAGTACTTC,TRBD2,TRBV5-1,TRBJ2-7,few
CATSPGQALQEYF,TGTGCCACCAGCCCCGGACAGGCCCTCCAGGAGTACTTC,TRBD1,TRBV15,TRBJ2-7,.
CASSSTITGELFF,TGCGCCAGCAGCTCCACAATCACCGGGGAGCTGTTTTTT,.,TRBV5-1,TRBJ2-2,few
CASSEQGTDGAYEQYF,TGTGCCAGCAGTGAACAGGGGACAGACGGTGCCTACGAGCAGTACTTC,TRBD1,TRBV6-1,TRBJ2-7,.
CASSQSPPYEQYF,TGCGCCAGCAGCCAAAGCCCCCCCTACGAGCAGTACTTC,.,TRBV4-1,TRBJ2-7,.
CASSQDRDVYYEQYF,TGCGCCAGCAGCCAAGATCGGGACGTATACTACGAGCAGTACTTC,.,TRBV4-3,TRBJ2-7,few
CASGTSGSYNEQFF,TGTGCCAGCGGGACTAGCGGCTCCTACAATGAGCAGTTCTTC,TRBD2,TRBV6-1,TRBJ2-1,many
CASSVAMGVDEQFF,TGTGCCAGCAGCGTAGCGATGGGGGTGGATGAGCAGTTCTTC,.,TRBV9,TRBJ2-1,.
CASSQSTRGELFF,TGCGCCAGCAGTCAATCGACCCGCGGGGAGCTGTTTTTT,.,TRBV23-1,TRBJ2-2,.
CASSLGQGYYNEQFF,TGTGCCAGCAGCCTAGGACAGGGGTACTACAATGAGCAGTTCTTC,TRBD1,TRBV7-9,TRBJ2-1,many
CASSLDRGDRVRNEQFF,TGTGCCAGCAGCTTAGACCGGGGCGACAGGGTTCGCAATGAGCAGTTCTTC,TRBD1,TRBV7-8,TRBJ2-1,few